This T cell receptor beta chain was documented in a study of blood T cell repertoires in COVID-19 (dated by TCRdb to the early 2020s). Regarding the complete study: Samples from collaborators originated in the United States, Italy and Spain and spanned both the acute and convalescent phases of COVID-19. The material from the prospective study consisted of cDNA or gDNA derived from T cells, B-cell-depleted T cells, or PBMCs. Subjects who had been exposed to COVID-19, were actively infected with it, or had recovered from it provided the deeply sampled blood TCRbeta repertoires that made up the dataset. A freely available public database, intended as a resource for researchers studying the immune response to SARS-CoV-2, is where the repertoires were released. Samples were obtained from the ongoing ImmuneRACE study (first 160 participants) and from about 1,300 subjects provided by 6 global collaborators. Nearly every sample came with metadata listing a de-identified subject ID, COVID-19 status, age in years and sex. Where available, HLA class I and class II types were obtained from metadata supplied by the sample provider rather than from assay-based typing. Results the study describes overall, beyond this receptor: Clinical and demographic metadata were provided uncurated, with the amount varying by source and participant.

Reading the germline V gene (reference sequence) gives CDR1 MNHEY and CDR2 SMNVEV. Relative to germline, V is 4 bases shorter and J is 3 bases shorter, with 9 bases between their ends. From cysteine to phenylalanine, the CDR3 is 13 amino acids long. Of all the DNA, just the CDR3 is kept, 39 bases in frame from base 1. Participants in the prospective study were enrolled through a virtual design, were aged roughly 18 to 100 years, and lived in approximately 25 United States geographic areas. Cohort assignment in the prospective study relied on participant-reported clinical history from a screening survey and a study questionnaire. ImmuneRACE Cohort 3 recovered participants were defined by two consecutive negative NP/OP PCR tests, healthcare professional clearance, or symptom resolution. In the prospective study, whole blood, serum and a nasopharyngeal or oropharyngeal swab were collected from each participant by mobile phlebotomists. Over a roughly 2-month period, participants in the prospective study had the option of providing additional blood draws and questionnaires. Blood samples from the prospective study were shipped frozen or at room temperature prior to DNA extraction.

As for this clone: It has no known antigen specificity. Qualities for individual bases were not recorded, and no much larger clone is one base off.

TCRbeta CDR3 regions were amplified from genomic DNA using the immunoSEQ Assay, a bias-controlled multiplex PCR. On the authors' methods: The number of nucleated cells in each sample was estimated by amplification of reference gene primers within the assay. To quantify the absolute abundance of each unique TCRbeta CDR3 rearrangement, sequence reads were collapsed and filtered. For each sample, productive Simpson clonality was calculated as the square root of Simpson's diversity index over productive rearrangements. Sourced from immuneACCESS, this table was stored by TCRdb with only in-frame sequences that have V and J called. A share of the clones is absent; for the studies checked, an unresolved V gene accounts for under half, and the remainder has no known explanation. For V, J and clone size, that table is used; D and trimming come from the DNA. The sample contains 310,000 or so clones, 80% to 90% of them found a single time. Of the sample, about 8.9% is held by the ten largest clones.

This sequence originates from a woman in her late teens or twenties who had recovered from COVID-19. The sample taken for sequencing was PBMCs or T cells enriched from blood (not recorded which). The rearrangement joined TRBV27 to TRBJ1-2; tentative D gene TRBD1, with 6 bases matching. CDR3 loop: CASSSTGHYGYTF. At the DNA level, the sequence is TGTGCCAGCAGTTCGACAGGACACTATGGCTACACCTTC.